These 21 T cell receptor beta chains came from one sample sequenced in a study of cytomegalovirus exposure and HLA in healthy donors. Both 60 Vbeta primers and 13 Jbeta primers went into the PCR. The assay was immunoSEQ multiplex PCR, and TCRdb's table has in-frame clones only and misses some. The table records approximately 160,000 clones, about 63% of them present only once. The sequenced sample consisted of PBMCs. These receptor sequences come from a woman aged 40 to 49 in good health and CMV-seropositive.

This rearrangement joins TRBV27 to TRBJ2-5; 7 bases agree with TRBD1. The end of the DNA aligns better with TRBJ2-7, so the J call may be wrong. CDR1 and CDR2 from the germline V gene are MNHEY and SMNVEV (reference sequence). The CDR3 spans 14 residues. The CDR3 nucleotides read TGTGCCAGCAGTTCGACAGGGTTCTCATCCGAGCAGTACTTC. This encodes CASSSTGFSSEQYF.

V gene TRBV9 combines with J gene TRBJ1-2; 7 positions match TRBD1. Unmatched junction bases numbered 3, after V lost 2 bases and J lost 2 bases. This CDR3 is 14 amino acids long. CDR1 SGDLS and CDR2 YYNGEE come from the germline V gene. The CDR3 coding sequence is TGTGCCAGCAGCGTTCGGACAGGCAACTATGGCTACACCTTC. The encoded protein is CASSVRTGNYGYTF.

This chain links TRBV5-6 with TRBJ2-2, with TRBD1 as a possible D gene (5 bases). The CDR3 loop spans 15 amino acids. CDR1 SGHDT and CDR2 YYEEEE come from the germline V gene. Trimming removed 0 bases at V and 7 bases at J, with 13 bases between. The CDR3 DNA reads TGTGCCAGCAGCTTGGAGGGAAAGGGGTTCGGGGAGCTGTTTTTT. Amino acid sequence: CASSLEGKGFGELFF.

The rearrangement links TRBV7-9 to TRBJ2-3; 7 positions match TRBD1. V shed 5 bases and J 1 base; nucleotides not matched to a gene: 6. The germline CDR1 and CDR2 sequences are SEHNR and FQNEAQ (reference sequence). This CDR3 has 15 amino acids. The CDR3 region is CASSRQGPGTDTQYF. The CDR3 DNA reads TGTGCCAGCAGCCGACAGGGTCCGGGCACAGATACGCAGTATTTT. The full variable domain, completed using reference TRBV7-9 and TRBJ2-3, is DTGVSQNPRHKITKRGQNVTFRCDPISEHNRLYWYRQTLGQGPEFLTYFQNEAQLEKSRLLSDRFSAERPKGSFSTLEIQRTEQGDSAMYLCASSRQGPGTDTQYFGPGTRLTVL.

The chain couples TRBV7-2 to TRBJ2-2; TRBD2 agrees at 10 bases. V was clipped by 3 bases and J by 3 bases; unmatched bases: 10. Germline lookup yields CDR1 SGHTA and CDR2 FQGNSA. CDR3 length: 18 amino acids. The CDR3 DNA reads TGTGCCAGCAGCTTCTTAGCGGGGGGACCAACAGACACCGGGGAGCTGTTTTTT. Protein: CASSFLAGGPTDTGELFF.

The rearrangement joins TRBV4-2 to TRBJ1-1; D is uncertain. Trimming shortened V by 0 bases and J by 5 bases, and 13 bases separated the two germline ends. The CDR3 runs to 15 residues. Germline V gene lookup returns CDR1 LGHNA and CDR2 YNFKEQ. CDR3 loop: CASSQDLAGVTEAFF. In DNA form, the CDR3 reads TGTGCCAGCAGCCAAGATTTAGCGGGAGTGACTGAAGCTTTCTTT.

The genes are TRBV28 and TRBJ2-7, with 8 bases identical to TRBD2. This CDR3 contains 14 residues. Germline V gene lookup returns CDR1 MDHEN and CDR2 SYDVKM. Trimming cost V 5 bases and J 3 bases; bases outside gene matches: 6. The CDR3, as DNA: TGTGCCAGCAGTCCCGGGGGGGGCGGCTACGAGCAGTACTTC. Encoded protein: CASSPGGGGYEQYF.

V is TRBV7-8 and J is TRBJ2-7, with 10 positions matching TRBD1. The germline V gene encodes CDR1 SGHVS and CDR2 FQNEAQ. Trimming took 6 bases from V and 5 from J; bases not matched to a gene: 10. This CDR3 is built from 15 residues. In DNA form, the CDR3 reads TGTGCCAGCAGGGAGGCCGGGACAGGGGCCAACGAGCAGTACTTC. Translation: CASREAGTGANEQYF.

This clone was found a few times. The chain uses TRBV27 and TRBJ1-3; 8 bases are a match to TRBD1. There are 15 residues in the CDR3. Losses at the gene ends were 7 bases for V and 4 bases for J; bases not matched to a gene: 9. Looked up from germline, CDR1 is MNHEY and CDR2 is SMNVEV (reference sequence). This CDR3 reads CASTRSDRVGNTIYF. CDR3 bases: TGTGCCAGCACCCGCTCGGACAGGGTAGGAAACACCATATATTTT.

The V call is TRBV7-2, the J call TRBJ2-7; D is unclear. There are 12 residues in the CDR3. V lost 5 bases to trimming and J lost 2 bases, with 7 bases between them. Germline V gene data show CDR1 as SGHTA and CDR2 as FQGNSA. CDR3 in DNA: TGTGCCAGCAGCGAGTCTCCCTACGAGCAGTACTTC. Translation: CASSESPYEQYF. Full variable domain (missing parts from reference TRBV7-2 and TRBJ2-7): GAGVSQSPSNKVTEKGKDVELRCDPISGHTALYWYRQSLGQGLEFLIYFQGNSAPDKSGLPSDRFSAERTGGSVSTLTIQRTQQEDSAVYLCASSESPYEQYFGPGTRLTVT.

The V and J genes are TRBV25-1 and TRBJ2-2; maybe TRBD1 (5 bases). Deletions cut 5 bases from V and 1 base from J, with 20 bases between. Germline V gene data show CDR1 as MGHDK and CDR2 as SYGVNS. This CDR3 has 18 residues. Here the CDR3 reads CASSSYSGPSKNTGELFF. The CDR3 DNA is TGTGCCAGCAGTAGTTATTCAGGGCCGTCTAAGAACACCGGGGAGCTGTTTTTT.

This chain's CDR3 is CASGRERDGGELFF. The CDR3 nucleotides read TGTGCCAGCGGGCGGGAGCGTGATGGCGGGGAGCTGTTTTTT. V gene TRBV6-1 combines with J gene TRBJ2-2; 7 bases match TRBD2. CDR1 and CDR2 (germline): MNHNS, SASEGT. The V segment lost 8 bases and the J segment 7 bases; nucleotides outside the gene matches: 10. This CDR3 is built from 14 residues.

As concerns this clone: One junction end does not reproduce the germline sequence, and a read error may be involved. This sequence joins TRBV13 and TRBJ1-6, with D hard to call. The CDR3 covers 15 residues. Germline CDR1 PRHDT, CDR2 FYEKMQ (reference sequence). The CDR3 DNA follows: TGTGCCAGCAGCGTCGATTGGGAGGATAATTCACCCCTCAACTTT. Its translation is CASSVDWEDNSPLNF.

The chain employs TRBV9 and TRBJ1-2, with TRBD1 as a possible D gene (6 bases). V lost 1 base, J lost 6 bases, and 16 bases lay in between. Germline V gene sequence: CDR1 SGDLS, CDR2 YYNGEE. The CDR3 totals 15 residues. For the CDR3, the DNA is TGTGCCAGCAGCGTACTCGGGGAACAGGGCCATGGCTACACCTTC. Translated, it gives CASSVLGEQGHGYTF. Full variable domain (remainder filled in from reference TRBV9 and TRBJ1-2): DSGVTQTPKHLITATGQRVTLRCSPRSGDLSVYWYQQSLDQGLQFLIQYYNGEERAKGNILERFSAQQFPDLHSELNLSSLELGDSALYFCASSVLGEQGHGYTFGSGTRLTVV.

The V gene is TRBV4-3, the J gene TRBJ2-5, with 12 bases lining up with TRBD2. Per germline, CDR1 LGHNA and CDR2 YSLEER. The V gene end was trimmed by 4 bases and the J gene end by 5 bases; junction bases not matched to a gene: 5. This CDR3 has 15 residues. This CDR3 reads CASSPSGGALETQYF. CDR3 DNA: TGCGCCAGCAGCCCTAGCGGGGGGGCCTTGGAGACCCAGTACTTC.

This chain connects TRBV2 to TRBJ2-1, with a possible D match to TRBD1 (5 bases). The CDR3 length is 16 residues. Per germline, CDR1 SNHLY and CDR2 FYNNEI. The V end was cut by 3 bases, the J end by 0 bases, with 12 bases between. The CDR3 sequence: CASSESGQVSYNEQFF. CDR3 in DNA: TGTGCCAGCAGTGAGTCCGGACAAGTCTCCTACAATGAGCAGTTCTTC.

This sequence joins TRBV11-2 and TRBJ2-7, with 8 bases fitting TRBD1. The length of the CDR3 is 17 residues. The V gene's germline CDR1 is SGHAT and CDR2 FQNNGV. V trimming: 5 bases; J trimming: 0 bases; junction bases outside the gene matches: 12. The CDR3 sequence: CASSPQGGTGGSYEQYF. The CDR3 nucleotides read TGTGCCAGCAGCCCCCAAGGGGGGACAGGAGGCTCCTACGAGCAGTACTTC. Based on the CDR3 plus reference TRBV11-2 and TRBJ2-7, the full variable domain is EAGVAQSPRYKIIEKRQSVAFWCNPISGHATLYWYQQILGQGPKLLIQFQNNGVVDDSQLPKDRFSAERLKGVDSTLKIQPAKLEDSAVYLCASSPQGGTGGSYEQYFGPGTRLTVT.

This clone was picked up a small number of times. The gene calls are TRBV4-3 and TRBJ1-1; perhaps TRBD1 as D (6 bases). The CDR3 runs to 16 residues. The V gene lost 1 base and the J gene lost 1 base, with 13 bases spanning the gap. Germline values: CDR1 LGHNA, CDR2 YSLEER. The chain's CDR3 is CASSQASDRKNTEAFF. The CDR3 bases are TGCGCCAGCAGCCAAGCCTCGGACAGAAAGAACACTGAAGCTTTCTTT.

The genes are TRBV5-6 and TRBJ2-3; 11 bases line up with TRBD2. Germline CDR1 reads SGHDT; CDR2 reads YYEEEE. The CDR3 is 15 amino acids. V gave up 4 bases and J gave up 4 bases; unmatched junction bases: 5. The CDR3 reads CASSPEGLAADTQYF. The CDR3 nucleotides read TGTGCCAGCAGCCCGGAGGGACTAGCGGCAGATACGCAGTATTTT. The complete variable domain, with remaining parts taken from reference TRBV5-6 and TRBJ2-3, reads DAGVTQSPTHLIKTRGQQVTLRCSPKSGHDTVSWYQQALGQGPQFIFQYYEEEERQRGNFPDRFSGHQFPNYSSELNVNALLLGDSALYLCASSPEGLAADTQYFGPGTRLTVL.

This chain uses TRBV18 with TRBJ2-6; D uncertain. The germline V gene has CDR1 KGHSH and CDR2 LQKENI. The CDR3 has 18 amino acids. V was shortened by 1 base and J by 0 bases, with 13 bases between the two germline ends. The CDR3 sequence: CASSPRGHDRSGANVLTF. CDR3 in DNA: TGTGCCAGCTCACCACGTGGGCACGACCGCTCTGGGGCCAACGTCCTGACTTTC.

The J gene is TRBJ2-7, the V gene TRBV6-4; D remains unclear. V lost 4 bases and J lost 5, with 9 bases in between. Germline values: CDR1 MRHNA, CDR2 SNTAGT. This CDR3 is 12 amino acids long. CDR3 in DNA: TGTGCCAGCAGTGGTCTTAGCCACGAGCAGTACTTC. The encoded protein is CASSGLSHEQYF.